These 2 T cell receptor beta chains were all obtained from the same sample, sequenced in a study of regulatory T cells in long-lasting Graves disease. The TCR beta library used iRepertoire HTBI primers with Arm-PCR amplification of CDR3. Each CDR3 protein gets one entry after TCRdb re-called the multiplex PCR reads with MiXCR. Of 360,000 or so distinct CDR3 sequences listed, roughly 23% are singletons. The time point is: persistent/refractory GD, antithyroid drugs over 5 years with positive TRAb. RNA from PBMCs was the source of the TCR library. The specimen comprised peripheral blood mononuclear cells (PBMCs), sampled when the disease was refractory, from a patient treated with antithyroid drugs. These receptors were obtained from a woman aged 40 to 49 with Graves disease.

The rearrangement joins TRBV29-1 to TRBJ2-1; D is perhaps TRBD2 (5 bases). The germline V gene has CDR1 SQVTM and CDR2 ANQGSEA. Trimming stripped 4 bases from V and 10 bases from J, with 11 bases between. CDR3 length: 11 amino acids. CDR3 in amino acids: CSVGPSNEQFF. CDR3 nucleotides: TGCAGCGTTGGGCCTAGCAACGAGCAGTTCTTC.

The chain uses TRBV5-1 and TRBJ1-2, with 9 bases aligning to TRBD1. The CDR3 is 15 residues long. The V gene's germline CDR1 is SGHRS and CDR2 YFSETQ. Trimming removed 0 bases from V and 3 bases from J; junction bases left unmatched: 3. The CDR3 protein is CASSLVGTGHYGYTF. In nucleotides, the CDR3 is TGCGCCAGCAGCTTGGTGGGGACAGGGCACTATGGCTACACCTTC. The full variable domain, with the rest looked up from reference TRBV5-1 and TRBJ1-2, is KAGVTQTPRYLIKTRGQQVTLSCSPISGHRSVSWYQQTPGQGLQFLFEYFSETQRNKGNFPGRFSGRQFSNSRSEMNVSTLELGDSALYLCASSLVGTGHYGYTFGSGTRLTVV.